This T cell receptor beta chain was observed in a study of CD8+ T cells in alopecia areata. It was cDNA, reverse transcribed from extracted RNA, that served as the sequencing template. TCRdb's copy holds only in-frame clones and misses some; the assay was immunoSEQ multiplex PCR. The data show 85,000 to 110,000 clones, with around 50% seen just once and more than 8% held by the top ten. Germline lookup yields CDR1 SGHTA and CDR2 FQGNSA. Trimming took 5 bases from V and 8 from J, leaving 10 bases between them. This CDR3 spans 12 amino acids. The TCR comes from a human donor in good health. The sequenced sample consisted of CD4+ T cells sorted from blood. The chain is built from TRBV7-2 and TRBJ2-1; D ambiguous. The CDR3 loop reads CASSPQWYEQFF. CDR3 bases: TGTGCCAGCAGCCCGCAGTGGTATGAGCAGTTCTTC.